This T cell receptor beta chain was recorded in a study of cytomegalovirus exposure and HLA in healthy donors. Findings and caveats of the study: 16,951 TCR beta sequences were associated with HLA alleles at 0.05 false discovery rate in a later analysis.

Trimming stripped 1 base from V and 8 bases from J, with 6 bases between. CDR1 MGHDK and CDR2 SYGVNS come from the germline V gene. The CDR3 length is 13 residues. A remark on this clone: Its antigen is not identified.

PCR was performed using 60 Vbeta and 13 Jbeta primers. TCRdb's table, derived via immunoSEQ multiplex PCR, lists solely in-frame clones and lacks some. The sample has some 120,000 clones; roughly 74% are singletons. Sequenced: PBMCs. The chain is built from TRBV25-1 and TRBJ1-6; D is unresolved. The TCR originated in a woman between 50 and 59 years old in good health and CMV-seropositive. The CDR3: CASSEFRDSPLHF. DNA for the CDR3: TGTGCCAGCAGTGAATTCCGGGATTCACCCCTCCACTTT.